This is a list of T cell receptor beta chains from one sample in a study of blood T cells in healthy people across ages. One entry per CDR3 protein, called by TCRdb with MiXCR from the 5' RACE reads. The profile shows roughly 1,700,000 distinct CDR3 sequences, roughly 27% of them singletons. Sequencing was performed on blood. The receptors come from a woman between 25 and 40 years old in good health. CDR3s include the opening cysteine and the closing phenylalanine or tryptophan. D genes are given only for firm matches. Clone size is given for some rows only: seen once, a few or many times, or a class if the clone is expanded.

CDR3,DNA,J,D,size,V
CASSRLEQEQFF,TGTGCCAGCAGCCGACTGGAGCAGGAGCAGTTCTTC,TRBJ2-1,.,.,TRBV12-3/TRBV12-4
CASSLPGLAGLNEQFF,TGCGCCAGCAGCTTACCTGGACTAGCGGGCCTCAATGAGCAGTTCTTC,TRBJ2-1,TRBD2,.,TRBV5-1
CASGTGQGGHEQYF,TGCGCCAGCGGCACGGGACAGGGGGGACACGAGCAGTACTTC,TRBJ2-7,TRBD1,.,TRBV5-1
CASSQPGRLNTEAFF,TGTGCCAGCAGTCAACCGGGACGGCTGAACACTGAAGCTTTCTTT,TRBJ1-1,.,few,TRBV6-5
CASSSPRNIQYF,TGTGCCAGCAGTTCTCCCAGAAACATTCAGTACTTC,TRBJ2-4,.,.,TRBV27
CASSLFSANNEQFF,TGTGCCAGCAGTTTATTCTCGGCTAACAATGAGCAGTTCTTC,TRBJ2-1,.,.,TRBV27
CASSSGPDNTQYF,TGTGCCAGCAGCTCTGGCCCTGACAATACGCAGTATTTT,TRBJ2-3,.,few,TRBV7-6
CAGGTGGFDEQYF,TGTGCCGGCGGGACAGGGGGCTTCGATGAGCAGTACTTC,TRBJ2-5,TRBD1,.,TRBV6-6
CTSRLTGPQPRHF,TGTACCAGCAGGTTAACAGGGCCTCAGCCCCGGCATTTT,TRBJ1-5,.,few,TRBV6-1
CASSRDRDSYGYTF,TGTGCCAGCAGTAGGGACAGGGATAGCTATGGCTACACCTTC,TRBJ1-2,TRBD1,.,TRBV6-5
CASSCSYSGDPAFF,TGTGCCAGCAGTTGCTCCTACTCAGGGGATCCGGCTTTCTTT,TRBJ1-1,.,.,TRBV6-5
CASSVRGLSSTDTQYF,TGTGCCAGCAGTGTAAGGGGGTTATCTAGCACAGATACGCAGTATTTT,TRBJ2-3,.,few,TRBV2
CSVDQRGVTEAFF,TGCAGCGTTGACCAAAGGGGGGTCACTGAAGCTTTCTTT,TRBJ1-1,.,.,TRBV29-1
CSTHTPGYEQYF,TGCAGCACCCACACCCCAGGCTACGAGCAGTACTTC,TRBJ2-7,.,many,TRBV29-1
CASSPVGGDYGYTF,TGTGCCAGCAGCCCTGTGGGAGGGGACTATGGCTACACCTTC,TRBJ1-2,.,many,TRBV6-6
CASSLSRVNEQFF,TGTGCCAGCAGTTTATCGAGAGTCAATGAGCAGTTCTTC,TRBJ2-1,.,.,TRBV27
CASSIMGGDSNQPQHF,TGTGCCAGTAGTATCATGGGAGGCGACAGCAATCAGCCCCAGCATTTT,TRBJ1-5,.,.,TRBV19
CASSYREYSGRGYEQYF,TGTGCCAGCTCGTACAGGGAGTATAGCGGCCGGGGGTATGAGCAGTACTTC,TRBJ2-7,.,few,TRBV9
CASSKVDLMAYEQFF,TGTGCCAGCAGCAAGGTGGACCTTATGGCGTATGAGCAGTTCTTC,TRBJ2-1,.,.,TRBV21-1
CASSQDSNSPLHF,TGTGCCAGCAGCCAGGACAGTAATTCACCCCTCCACTTT,TRBJ1-6,.,many,TRBV12-3/TRBV12-4
CASSFKSGGGYTF,TGTGCCAGCAGTTTCAAATCCGGAGGAGGCTACACCTTC,TRBJ1-2,.,.,TRBV12-3/TRBV12-4
CASSLAEGTGANVLTF,TGCGCCAGCAGCTTGGCCGAGGGAACTGGGGCCAACGTCCTGACTTTC,TRBJ2-6,.,.,TRBV5-1
CATLDGNTGELFF,TGCGCCACACTGGACGGGAACACCGGGGAGCTGTTTTTT,TRBJ2-2,.,few,TRBV10-1
CSVGGTGFYEQYF,TGCAGCGTTGGGGGGACAGGCTTTTACGAGCAGTACTTC,TRBJ2-7,TRBD1,.,TRBV29-1
CASSLDGLAGSNEQFF,TGCGCCAGCAGCTTGGATGGGCTAGCGGGGTCTAATGAGCAGTTCTTC,TRBJ2-1,TRBD2,few,TRBV5-1
CSARDPGGRETQYF,TGCAGTGCTAGAGATCCGGGGGGCCGGGAGACCCAGTACTTC,TRBJ2-5,.,few,TRBV20-1
CASSVSGGWSNEQFF,TGTGCCAGCAGCGTTAGCGGGGGCTGGAGCAATGAGCAGTTCTTC,TRBJ2-1,TRBD2,few,TRBV7-3
CASSVSPDSQETQYF,TGTGCCAGCAGCGTATCTCCGGACAGTCAAGAGACCCAGTACTTC,TRBJ2-5,.,few,TRBV9
CSAEGQNYGYTF,TGCAGTGCGGAGGGACAGAACTATGGCTACACCTTC,TRBJ1-2,TRBD1,many,TRBV20-1